What follows are 25 T cell receptor beta chains derived from one specimen sequenced in a study of T cells in women clearing cervical HPV infection. Method: immunoSEQ multiplex PCR; TCRdb's copy keeps in-frame clones and lacks some. The sample's table shows 40,000 or so clones. The material sequenced was blood buffy coat. These receptors came from a woman between 18 and 75 years old with a cervical HPV16 infection that either progressed to CIN3+ or cleared (not recorded which).

A remark on this clone: The observed sequence ends 3 residues before the CDR3 terminus, with the missing tail filled in from the germline J gene. This sequence joins TRBV28 and TRBJ2-7, with D perhaps matching TRBD1 (6 bases). V was trimmed by 8 bases and J by 3 bases, leaving 14 bases between them. Germline V gives CDR1 MDHEN, CDR2 SYDVKM. This CDR3 has 13 amino acids. The CDR3 sequence is CASHRFRGYEQYF. The DNA read from the CDR3 is TGTGCCAGCCACAGATTCAGGGGCTACGAG.

To note about this clone: The sequence runs out 3 residues before the end of the CDR3; the remainder is reconstructed from the germline J gene. The rearrangement links TRBV6-1 to TRBJ1-6; D may be TRBD1 (6 bases). V lost 2 bases and J lost 12, with 20 bases in between. CDR1 and CDR2 (germline): MNHNS, SASEGT. The CDR3 runs 16 residues. CDR3 region: CASSELGAYTAGPLHF. The covered CDR3 bases are TGTGCCAGCAGTGAATTGGGGGCCTACACGGCTGGACCC.

As to this clone: The DNA ends 3 residues before the CDR3 does, and the rest of the CDR3 is filled in from the germline J gene. The V and J genes are TRBV6-1 and TRBJ1-2; D uncertain. V shed 4 bases and J shed 0 bases, with 9 bases lying between them. The CDR3 is 14 residues long. Germline CDR1 is MNHNS and CDR2 is SASEGT. Incomplete CDR3 DNA: TGTGCCAGCAGTGTATACAGTCCTAACTATGGC. Residues: CASSVYSPNYG. Given in full, the CDR3 is CASSVYSPNYGYTF.

CDR3 in amino acids: CASRGQAANTGELFF. CDR3 DNA, as far as it was read: TGTGCCAGTAGGGGACAGGCCGCGAACACCGGGGAG. The J gene is TRBJ2-2, the V gene TRBV19, with 8 nucleotides matching TRBD1. The CDR3 end lies 3 residues beyond the end of the read and is filled in from the germline J gene. Germline CDR1 and CDR2: LNHDA and SQIVND (reference sequence). V lost 6 bases and J lost 0; bases outside the gene matches: 3. The CDR3 extends over 15 amino acids.

Worth noting for this clone: The CDR3 end lies 3 residues beyond the end of the read and is filled in from the germline J gene. The V gene is TRBV24-1, the J gene TRBJ1-5, with 7 bases aligning to TRBD1. The ends lost 3 bases at V and 4 bases at J; junction bases unmatched: 5. Germline V lookup: CDR1 KGHDR, CDR2 SFDVKD. This CDR3 is built from 15 residues. The CDR3 spells CATSDPRTGNQPQHF. The CDR3 bases that were read are TGTGCCACCAGTGATCCTCGGACAGGTAATCAGCCC.

Worth noting for this clone: The read terminates 3 residues ahead of where the CDR3 ends, so the germline J gene completes it. The rearrangement links TRBV4-1 to TRBJ2-7; D is ambiguous. The CDR3 is 14 amino acids. V was pared by 1 base and J by 1 base, with 8 bases between. Germline V gene data show CDR1 as MGHRA and CDR2 as YSYEKL. The CDR3 bases that were read are TGCGCCAGCAGCCAAGGTGTCACTTCCTACGAG. It is translated as CASSQGVTSYE. The full CDR3 protein is CASSQGVTSYEQYF.

Comment on this clone: Mismatch with germline at one junction end may stem from a read error. The read finishes 3 residues shy of the CDR3 end, and the germline J gene is used to complete it. V is TRBV4-2 and J is TRBJ2-2; TRBD1 matches 8 bases. Germline CDR1 LGHNA, CDR2 YNFKEQ. The CDR3 is 14 residues long. The part of the CDR3 DNA that was read is TGCGCCAGCAGCCAGGGGGCGATTAATTCACCG. Protein product: CASSQGAINSP. The entire CDR3 protein reads CASSQGAINSPLFF.

About this clone itself: Read data end 3 residues before the CDR3 end; the end is taken from the germline J gene. V usage is TRBV7-2 and J usage is TRBJ2-3; 7 nucleotides match TRBD2. The CDR3 has 14 amino acids. CDR1 and CDR2 from the germline V gene are SGHTA and FQGNSA. CDR3 residues: CASSLSREQGTQYF. The sequenced CDR3 bases are TGTGCCAGCAGCTTGTCGCGGGAGCAAGGGACG.

A word on this clone: The read ends 3 residues early relative to the CDR3; the germline J gene fills the gap. This chain joins TRBV11-3 and TRBJ2-7; TRBD2 is a possible D gene (5 bases). The germline gives CDR1 SGHNT, CDR2 YENEEA. The CDR3 totals 15 residues. The ends were cut back, 5 bases at V and 1 base at J, with 15 bases in the middle. Here the CDR3 reads CASSTAQRHSYEQYF. The CDR3 bases that were read are TGTGCCAGCAGCACGGCCCAGCGGCATTCCTACGAG.

On this clone itself: The sequenced fragment ends 3 residues before the CDR3 boundary, so the rest is inferred from the germline J gene. The chain couples TRBV15 to TRBJ1-4; D is perhaps TRBD1 (6 bases). Trimming removed 3 bases from V and 5 bases from J, with 16 bases in between. Germline V gene sequence: CDR1 LNHNV, CDR2 YYDKDF (reference sequence). The CDR3 has 16 residues. CDR3 DNA (partial): TGTGCCACCAGCAGTCTGGGGGGGGGCACAAATGAAAAA. Translating it yields CATSSLGGGTNEK. Given in full, the CDR3 is CATSSLGGGTNEKLFF.

To note about this clone: The sequence runs out 3 residues before the end of the CDR3; the remainder is reconstructed from the germline J gene. This rearrangement joins TRBV19 to TRBJ2-5, with TRBD1 matching over 7 bases. This CDR3 spans 14 amino acids. Unmatched junction bases numbered 3, after V lost 3 bases and J lost 2 bases. The germline V gene has CDR1 LNHDA and CDR2 SQIVND (reference sequence). CDR3 bases read: TGTGCCAGTAGTATGGGACAGACTCAAGAGACC. Translation: CASSMGQTQET. The whole CDR3 protein reads CASSMGQTQETQYF.

A remark on this clone: A junction end diverges from the germline sequence, so it may reflect a read error. Sequencing ends 3 residues short of the CDR3 end; the germline J gene provides the rest. Within the sample, other DNA sequences also encode this same CDR3. V is TRBV18 and J is TRBJ1-3, with TRBD1 matching over 10 bases. In germline, CDR1 is KGHSH, CDR2 LQKENI. This CDR3 is 20 amino acids long. The CDR3 DNA, read in part, is TGTGCCAGCTCACATCCGGGACAGGGGTCTACGGTCTCCTCTGGAAACACG. Its protein product is CASSHPGQGSTVSSGNT. The entire CDR3 protein is CASSHPGQGSTVSSGNTIYF.

Turning to this clone: Read data end 3 residues before the CDR3 end; the end is taken from the germline J gene. The chain carries TRBV18 and TRBJ2-1; D gene uncertain. Germline V gene lookup returns CDR1 KGHSH and CDR2 LQKENI. The ends were cut back, 4 bases at V and 3 bases at J, with 7 bases in the middle. The CDR3 has 13 amino acids. The part of the CDR3 DNA that was read is TGTGCCAGCTCACGAGCCTACTACAATGAG. This translates into CASSRAYYNE. Given in full, the CDR3 is CASSRAYYNEQFF.

A remark on this clone: The read ends 3 residues before the CDR3 terminus; that terminus is restored from the germline J gene. The V call is TRBV10-3, the J call TRBJ2-3; 7 bases match TRBD1. Germline CDR1 is ENHRY and CDR2 is SYGVKD. This CDR3 is 13 amino acids long. The CDR3 loop is CAIRGTVQETQYF. CDR3 DNA, as far as it was read: TGTGCCATCAGGGGGACAGTACAAGAGACG.

Points on this clone: Sequencing ends 3 residues short of the CDR3 end; the germline J gene provides the rest. The chain joins TRBV30 to TRBJ2-2, with TRBD2 matching over 11 bases. The CDR3 is 16 amino acids. Per germline, CDR1 GTSNPN and CDR2 SVGIG (reference sequence). V trimming: 1 base; J trimming: 8 bases; junction bases outside the gene matches: 9. CDR3 DNA, as far as it was read: TGTGCCTGGAGTGGATTACTAGCGGGAGTCGGAGGGGAG. It specifies CAWSGLLAGVGGE. The complete CDR3 reads CAWSGLLAGVGGELFF.

CDR3 bases read: TGTGCTAGTGGTTTCCTAACGGGGACAGGGGGCCGCAGTCTACTTCTCACCGGGGAG. It yields the protein CASGFLTGTGGRSLLLTGE. In full, the CDR3 reads CASGFLTGTGGRSLLLTGELFF. The chain has TRBV12-5 and TRBJ2-2; 12 nucleotides align to TRBD1. The read ends 3 residues before the CDR3 terminus; that terminus is restored from the germline J gene. V trimming: 3 bases; J trimming: 4 bases; junction bases outside the gene matches: 21. This CDR3 has 22 amino acids. Germline CDR1 LGHNT, CDR2 FRNRAP.

Comment on this clone: The CDR3 end is not reached by the read, which stops 3 residues before it; the germline J gene fills it in. This chain connects TRBV7-9 to TRBJ2-4, with D possibly being TRBD1 (5 bases). There are 15 residues in the CDR3. CDR1 and CDR2 (germline): SEHNR, FQNEAQ (reference sequence). CDR3 protein: CASSLSPPGHYGQYF. The CDR3 DNA, read in part, is TGTGCCAGCAGTCTCTCCCCGCCCGGACACTATGGT.

The sequenced CDR3 bases are TGTGCCAGCAGAAGTAGCGGGAGCTCCTACAATGAG. This translates into CASRSSGSSYNE. The entire CDR3 protein reads CASRSSGSSYNEQFF. The J gene is TRBJ2-1, the V gene TRBV12-3 or TRBV12-4, with 9 bases fitting TRBD2. The DNA ends 3 residues before the CDR3 does, and the rest of the CDR3 is filled in from the germline J gene. The CDR3 sequence is 15 residues long. V lost 6 bases, J lost 0 bases, and 3 bases stayed unmatched.

Incomplete CDR3 DNA: TGTGCCAGCAGTTTAAGATCGGGGCGGACTAGCGGGAGTCACGGGGAG. Encoded protein: CASSLRSGRTSGSHGE. The CDR3, in full, reads CASSLRSGRTSGSHGELFF. The rearrangement uses TRBV28 and TRBJ2-2, with 13 bases identical to TRBD2. The sequence runs out 3 residues before the end of the CDR3; the remainder is reconstructed from the germline J gene. The CDR3 contains 19 residues. Losses at the gene ends were 2 bases for V and 7 bases for J; bases not matched to a gene: 13. Germline CDR1 reads MDHEN; CDR2 reads SYDVKM.

Of note for this clone: The junction and the germline gene differ at one end; a read error may be behind it. Read sequence stops 3 residues before the CDR3 end, and the germline J gene provides the missing end. Other DNA sequences in the sample encode the same CDR3. The chain combines TRBV30 with TRBJ1-3; tentatively, D is TRBD1 (5 bases). The CDR3 runs 14 residues. Germline V gives CDR1 GTSNPN, CDR2 SVGIG (reference sequence). The CDR3 reads CAWSEGLSGNTIYF. CDR3 DNA, as far as it was read: TGTGCCTGGAGTGAGGGACTCTCTGGAAACACA.

CDR3 DNA, as far as it was read: TGCAGCGCTAGGACAGGGGGTCGTGAAAAG. Protein sequence: CSARTGGREK. The full CDR3 protein is CSARTGGREKLFF. This chain connects TRBV29-1 to TRBJ2-2; the match to TRBD1 covers 10 bases. From the germline J gene comes the end of the CDR3, since the read stops 3 residues before it. This CDR3 is 13 amino acids long. Germline lookup yields CDR1 SQVTM and CDR2 ANQGSEA.

The covered CDR3 bases are TGCGCCAGCAGCCAAGTGGGGACAGGCCTCGGTGGC. Protein: CASSQVGTGLGG. The CDR3 as a whole reads CASSQVGTGLGGYTF. The genes are TRBV4-1 and TRBJ1-2, with 8 nucleotides matching TRBD1. The read falls 3 residues short of the CDR3 end, and the missing part is taken from the germline J gene. Germline V lookup: CDR1 MGHRA, CDR2 YSYEKL. The CDR3 runs 15 residues. With V trimmed by 1 base and J by 7 bases, 8 bases remained unmatched.

As to this clone: The read ends 3 residues before the CDR3 terminus; that terminus is restored from the germline J gene. This chain connects TRBV5-4 to TRBJ2-3, with D maybe TRBD2 (5 bases). Trimming pared 4 bases from V and 4 bases from J, leaving 16 bases between. Germline V gene sequence: CDR1 SGHNT, CDR2 YYREEE (reference sequence). The CDR3 consists of 15 residues. The CDR3 here is CASSLPRTGADTQYF. The DNA read from the CDR3 is TGTGCCAGCAGCCTCCCCCGGACCGGGGCAGATACG.

On this clone itself: Read data end 3 residues before the CDR3 end; the end is taken from the germline J gene. The chain combines TRBV18 with TRBJ1-2; no reliable D call. This CDR3 spans 13 amino acids. CDR1 is KGHSH, CDR2 LQKENI, per germline. CDR3 amino acids: CASSRAYYNDYTF. The sequenced CDR3 bases are TGTGCCAGCTCACGAGCCTACTACAATGAC.

CDR3 DNA (partial): TGTGCCTGGAGTGTTTGGGGGGGCCATCAGCCC. Protein sequence: CAWSVWGGHQP. The complete CDR3 protein is CAWSVWGGHQPQHF. The chain carries TRBV30 and TRBJ1-5; a possible D gene is TRBD1 (6 bases). The read terminates 3 residues before the CDR3 end, so the remaining end is supplied by the germline J gene. The CDR3 has 14 amino acids. Germline CDR1 reads GTSNPN; CDR2 reads SVGIG (reference sequence). V lost 0 bases, J lost 5 bases, and 11 bases lay in between.